One and the same sample provided the 27 T cell receptor beta chains below, sequenced in a study of control samples from healthy donors and cancer patients. Assay: immunoSEQ multiplex PCR; the TCRdb copy retains only in-frame clones and omits some. This table has tens of thousands of clones, 79% appearing once. Sequencing input: PBMCs. The receptors were sampled from a man aged 55-75 years with head and neck cancer.

By its share, this clone is medium-sized (0.01 to 0.1%). This sequence joins TRBV28 and TRBJ1-2; D remains unclear. This CDR3 has 16 residues. CDR1 and CDR2 from the germline V gene are MDHEN and SYDVKM. With 5 bases removed from V and 1 base from J, the gap between germline ends came to 17 bases. CDR3 in amino acids: CASSPFYPLGNYGYTF. DNA for the CDR3: TGTGCCAGCAGTCCCTTTTATCCCCTGGGTAACTATGGCTACACCTTC.

The V and J genes are TRBV4-3 and TRBJ2-5; tentatively, D is TRBD1 (6 bases). This CDR3 is 15 amino acids long. Trimming cost V 4 bases and J 5 bases, with 17 bases left between them. The germline V gene has CDR1 LGHNA and CDR2 YSLEER. CDR3 nucleotide sequence: TGCGCCAGCAGCCCAGAACCGCTAAGGGGGGAGACCCAGTACTTC. It yields the protein CASSPEPLRGETQYF.

This clone was picked up one time. This chain connects TRBV30 to TRBJ1-1, with 10 nucleotides matching TRBD1. CDR3 length: 13 amino acids. Germline CDR1 and CDR2: GTSNPN and SVGIG (reference sequence). V was pared by 3 bases and J by 6 bases, with 4 bases of the junction left unmatched. CDR3 DNA: TGTGCCTGGAGCCTCGGGACAGGGGCTGAAGCTTTCTTT. This gives the protein CAWSLGTGAEAFF.

This chain links TRBV10-1 with TRBJ2-5, with 7 bases that match TRBD2. Unmatched junction bases numbered 11, after V lost 4 bases and J lost 6 bases. This CDR3 comprises 15 residues. Germline assignment: CDR1 WNHNN and CDR2 SYGVQD (reference sequence). As DNA, the CDR3 is TGCGCCAGCAGTGGGGACGCGGGAGTCGCGCAGACCCAGTACTTC. It yields the protein CASSGDAGVAQTQYF.

CDR3 residues: CASSSTGGTTTNQPQHF. DNA for the CDR3: TGTGCCAGCAGCTCGACAGGGGGCACTACGACAAATCAGCCCCAGCATTTT. This chain connects TRBV7-2 to TRBJ1-5; 10 bases are a match to TRBD1. The CDR3 has 17 residues. J was trimmed by 4 bases and V by 4 bases; bases with no gene match: 10. Germline CDR1 is SGHTA and CDR2 is FQGNSA.

The chain couples TRBV5-1 to TRBJ1-5; TRBD1 might be the D (5 bases). CDR3 size: 13 residues. Trimming took off 1 base at V and 6 bases at J, with 8 bases between the two ends. Germline loops: CDR1 SGHRS, CDR2 YFSETQ. The CDR3 DNA is TGCGCCAGCAGCTTGTGGGGGGGTCAGCCCCAGCATTTT. The encoded protein is CASSLWGGQPQHF.

The genes are TRBV10-3 and TRBJ2-3; D not resolved. CDR1 and CDR2 from the germline V gene are ENHRY and SYGVKD. CDR3 length: 12 amino acids. Trimming pared 3 bases from V and 7 bases from J, leaving 8 bases between. The CDR3 bases are TGTGCCATCAGTGAACAAGGACATACGCAGTATTTT. Protein: CAISEQGHTQYF.

Remarks on this clone: Other nucleotide sequences in the sample specify the same CDR3. The CDR3 DNA reads TGTGCCAGCAGGAGCTTCGGGGGGGCGGGTCAGCCCCAGCATTTT. Amino acid sequence: CASRSFGGAGQPQHF. The rearrangement links TRBV11-3 to TRBJ1-5; weak D call: TRBD1 (6 bases). The V end was cut by 6 bases, the J end by 6 bases, with 18 bases between. Germline V gene sequence: CDR1 SGHNT, CDR2 YENEEA. This CDR3 has 15 amino acids.

The chain combines TRBV28 with TRBJ1-5; 9 bases line up with TRBD1. This CDR3 comprises 16 residues. Per the germline V gene, CDR1 is MDHEN and CDR2 is SYDVKM. With V trimmed by 6 bases and J by 8 bases, 14 bases remained unmatched. The CDR3 DNA is TGTGCCAGCAGCTTAACCGTCGGGACAGGGATTAAGCCCCAGCATTTT. Translating it yields CASSLTVGTGIKPQHF.

This rearrangement joins TRBV25-1 to TRBJ1-6; D is uncertain. This CDR3 is 17 amino acids long. Germline-derived CDR1 and CDR2 are MGHDK and SYGVNS. The V and J ends lost 2 bases and 0 bases respectively, with 11 bases between them. The CDR3 is CASSEQGGSSYNSPLHF. The CDR3 DNA reads TGTGCCAGCAGTGAACAAGGCGGGAGCTCCTATAATTCACCCCTCCACTTT.

CDR3 in amino acids: CASSFYGNTQYF. The CDR3 region has the DNA TGTGCCAGCAGCTTCTACGGTAATACGCAGTATTTT. The gene calls are TRBV11-2 and TRBJ2-3; D remains unclear. The CDR3 extends over 12 amino acids. Germline CDR1 SGHAT, CDR2 FQNNGV. The ends were cut back, 3 bases at V and 7 bases at J, with 8 bases in the middle.

J is TRBJ2-5 and V is TRBV4-3; possible D gene TRBD1, 6 bases. Trimming left V 0 bases short and J 5 bases short, with 16 bases between. This CDR3 spans 16 amino acids. CDR1 is LGHNA and CDR2 is YSLEER in the germline V gene. CDR3: CASSQEAAGTWETQYF. The DNA of the CDR3 is TGCGCCAGCAGCCAAGAGGCAGCCGGGACATGGGAGACCCAGTACTTC.

This clone was recorded once. With a far larger clone one base away, a read error is the likely cause. V and J are TRBV12-3 or TRBV12-4 and TRBJ2-2, with unresolved D. V was cut by 6 bases and J by 3 bases, with 5 bases left in between. This CDR3 is built from 12 residues. Here the CDR3 DNA reads TGTGCCAGCAGCACGGACACCGGGGAGCTGTTTTTT. Amino acids: CASSTDTGELFF.

The chain has TRBV5-5 and TRBJ2-7; the match to TRBD1 covers 8 bases. The CDR3 loop spans 13 amino acids. V lost 3 bases, J lost 2 bases, and 1 base stayed unmatched. CDR1 is SGHKS and CDR2 is YYEKEE in the germline V gene (reference sequence). DNA for the CDR3: TGTGCCAGCAGCTGGGACAGGACCTACGAGCAGTACTTC. The encoded protein is CASSWDRTYEQYF.

The chain employs TRBV6-2 or TRBV6-3 and TRBJ2-3, with 9 bases identical to TRBD2. This CDR3 is 18 amino acids long. V lost 2 bases to trimming and J lost 2 bases; unmatched junction nucleotides: 11. Per the germline V gene, CDR1 is MNHEY and CDR2 is SVGEGT. The CDR3 here is CASSYLRAGGIPTDTQYF. As DNA, the CDR3 is TGTGCCAGCAGTTACCTTCGCGCGGGAGGGATACCCACAGATACGCAGTATTTT.

This chain joins TRBV3-1 (or the pseudogene TRBV3-2) and TRBJ2-7; D gene unclear. The V gene lost 2 bases and the J gene lost 5 bases, with 10 bases spanning the gap. Germline lookup yields CDR1 LGHDT and CDR2 YNNKEL (reference sequence). The CDR3 totals 13 residues. The CDR3 spells CASSQLAVHEQYF. As DNA, the CDR3 is TGTGCCAGCAGCCAACTGGCAGTCCACGAGCAGTACTTC.

The chain carries TRBV29-1 and TRBJ2-5, with TRBD2 matching over 8 bases. This CDR3 has 11 amino acids. The V gene's germline CDR1 is SQVTM and CDR2 ANQGSEA. CDR3 in amino acids: CRREAQETQYF. The CDR3 DNA reads TGCAGGCGGGAGGCCCAAGAGACCCAGTACTTC.

The chain is built from TRBV7-3 and TRBJ2-2; D not resolved. The CDR3 sequence is 17 residues long. Germline V gene data show CDR1 as SGHTA and CDR2 as FQGTGA. Deletions cut 2 bases from V and 0 bases from J, with 13 bases between. Written as DNA, the CDR3 is TGTGCCAGCAGCTTAGGGTTGAGCGCCGCGAACACCGGGGAGCTGTTTTTT. Translation: CASSLGLSAANTGELFF. The whole variable domain, filled in from reference TRBV7-3 and TRBJ2-2, reads GAGVSQTPSNKVTEKGKYVELRCDPISGHTALYWYRQSLGQGPEFLIYFQGTGAADDSGLPNDRFFAVRPEGSVSTLKIQRTERGDSAVYLCASSLGLSAANTGELFFGEGSRLTVL.

V usage is TRBV28 and J usage is TRBJ1-5; D is unclear. CDR3 length: 12 amino acids. V lost 7 bases to trimming and J lost 6 bases, with 10 bases between them. The germline gives CDR1 MDHEN, CDR2 SYDVKM. The CDR3 protein is CASILRGQPQHF. CDR3 coding DNA: TGTGCCAGCATACTGAGAGGTCAGCCCCAGCATTTT.

Concerning this clone itself: The sample carries other DNA sequences with the same CDR3. This chain uses TRBV11-3 with TRBJ2-2, with D unresolved. V was shortened by 5 bases and J by 5 bases, with 6 bases between the two germline ends. Germline loops: CDR1 SGHNT, CDR2 YENEEA. The CDR3 loop spans 12 amino acids. This CDR3 reads CASSPNTGELFF. The CDR3 DNA follows: TGTGCCAGCAGCCCTAATACCGGGGAGCTGTTTTTT.

The CDR3 DNA is TGTGCCAGCAGTTTGACTAGCGGGAGGGCCAGGACGCAGTATTTT. Protein product: CASSLTSGRARTQYF. The chain recombines TRBV28 with TRBJ2-3, with 14 nucleotides matching TRBD2. V was pared by 3 bases and J by 9 bases, with 5 bases of the junction left unmatched. Germline V CDR1 and CDR2: MDHEN, SYDVKM. This CDR3 comprises 15 residues.

The chain joins TRBV19 to TRBJ2-1; TRBD1 matches at 10 bases. The germline V gene encodes CDR1 LNHDA and CDR2 SQIVND (reference sequence). This CDR3 is 14 amino acids long. With V trimmed by 5 bases and J by 6 bases, 4 bases remained unmatched. The CDR3 bases are TGTGCCAGTAGTTACGGGACAGGGGTCAATGAGCAGTTCTTC. It specifies CASSYGTGVNEQFF.

This clone was found a few times. The V gene is TRBV14, the J gene TRBJ2-5; D unclear. Germline-derived CDR1 and CDR2 are SGHDN and FVKESK. The CDR3 sequence is 18 residues long. Trimming left V 4 bases short and J 2 bases short, with 23 bases between. The CDR3 nucleotides are TGTGCCAGCAGCCCACCATTGTCCGGGCGACTCGGACAAGAGACCCAGTACTTC. It specifies CASSPPLSGRLGQETQYF.

The CDR3 reads CASSSPAYTDTQYF. CDR3 DNA sequence: TGTGCCAGCAGTTCCCCGGCCTACACAGATACGCAGTATTTT. This chain joins TRBV28 and TRBJ2-3; no firm D call. This CDR3 comprises 14 residues. Trimming removed 4 bases from V and 2 bases from J, with 10 bases in between. The germline V gene has CDR1 MDHEN and CDR2 SYDVKM. Variable domain in full (rest from reference TRBV28 and TRBJ2-3): DVKVTQSSRYLVKRTGEKVFLECVQDMDHENMFWYRQDPGLGLRLIYFSYDVKMKEKGDIPEGYSVSREKKERFSLILESASTNQTSMYLCASSSPAYTDTQYFGPGTRLTVL.

This clone was seen just once. The J gene is TRBJ1-6, the V gene TRBV18; TRBD1 is a possible D gene (5 bases). The germline V gene encodes CDR1 KGHSH and CDR2 LQKENI. This CDR3 is built from 14 residues. Trimming took 2 bases from V and 11 from J, leaving 13 bases between them. The CDR3 protein is CASSPEGWSAPLHF. CDR3 sequence (DNA): TGTGCCAGCTCACCAGAGGGGTGGAGTGCACCCCTCCACTTT.

The genes are TRBV7-3 and TRBJ2-1; maybe TRBD2 (6 bases). Germline-derived CDR1 and CDR2 are SGHTA and FQGTGA. V shed 5 bases and J shed 10 bases, with 15 bases lying between them. The CDR3 spans 13 residues. CDR3: CASSARGLAEQFF. In DNA, the CDR3 is TGTGCCAGCAGCGCCCGGGGGTTGGCGGAGCAGTTCTTC.

The chain joins TRBV20-1 to TRBJ2-7; weak D call: TRBD2 (5 bases). Looked up from germline, CDR1 is DFQATT and CDR2 is SNEGSKA (reference sequence). V lost 3 bases and J lost 0, with 12 bases in between. This CDR3 region has 14 residues. CDR3 region: CSASNVGSSYEQYF. CDR3 sequence (DNA): TGCAGTGCTAGTAACGTGGGGAGCTCCTACGAGCAGTACTTC.